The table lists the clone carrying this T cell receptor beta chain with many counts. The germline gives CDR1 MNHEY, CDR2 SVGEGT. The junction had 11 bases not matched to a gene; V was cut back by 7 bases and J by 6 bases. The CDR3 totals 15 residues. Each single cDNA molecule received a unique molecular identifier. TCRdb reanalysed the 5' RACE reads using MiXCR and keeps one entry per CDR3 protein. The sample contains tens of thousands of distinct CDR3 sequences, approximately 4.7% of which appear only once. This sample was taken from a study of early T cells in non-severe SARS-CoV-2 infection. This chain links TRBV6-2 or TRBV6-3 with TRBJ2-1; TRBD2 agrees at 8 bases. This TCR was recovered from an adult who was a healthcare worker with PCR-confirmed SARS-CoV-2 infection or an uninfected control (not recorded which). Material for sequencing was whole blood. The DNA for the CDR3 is TGTGCCAGCAATGATCCGGGACTAGTTCTCAATGAGCAGTTCTTC. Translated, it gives CASNDPGLVLNEQFF.